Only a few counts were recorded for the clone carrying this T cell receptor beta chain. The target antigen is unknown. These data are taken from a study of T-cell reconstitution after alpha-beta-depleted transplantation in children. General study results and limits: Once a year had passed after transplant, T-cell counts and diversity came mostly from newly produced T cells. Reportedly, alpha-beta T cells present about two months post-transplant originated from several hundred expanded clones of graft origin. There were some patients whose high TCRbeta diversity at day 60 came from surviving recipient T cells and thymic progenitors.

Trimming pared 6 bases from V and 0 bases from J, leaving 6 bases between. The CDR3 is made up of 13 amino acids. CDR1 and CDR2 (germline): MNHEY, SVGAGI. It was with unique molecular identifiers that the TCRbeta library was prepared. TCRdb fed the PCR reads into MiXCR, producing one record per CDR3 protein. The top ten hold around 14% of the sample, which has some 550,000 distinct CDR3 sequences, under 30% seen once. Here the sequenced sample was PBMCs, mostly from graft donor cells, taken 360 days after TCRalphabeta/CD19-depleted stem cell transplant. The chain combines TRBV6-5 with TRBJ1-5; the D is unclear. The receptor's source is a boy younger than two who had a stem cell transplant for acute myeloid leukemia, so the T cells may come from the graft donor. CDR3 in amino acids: CASRAVSNQPQHF. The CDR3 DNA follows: TGTGCCAGCAGGGCGGTTAGCAATCAGCCCCAGCATTTT.